This record concerns one T cell receptor (beta chain) sequence. This clonotype was seen a handful of times. No antigen is known for it. The record has no base qualities; no much larger clone is one base away. The library was built by means of PCR. At the Johns Hopkins FTIC core, DNA from the cultured CD4+ T cells underwent TCR sequencing with the Oncomine TCR Beta short-read assay. The QIAamp micro DNA kit was used to extract genomic DNA from the cultured CD4+ T cells. Oncomine TCR Beta libraries from cultured CD4+ T cells were pooled with unique dual indexes and sequenced on an Illumina iSeq 100. Concerning the study's data processing: Non-productive sequences were filtered out, and CDR3s that did not start with C, did not end with F or W, or were shorter than 7 amino acids were discarded. The MANAFEST web application identified antigen-specific clonotypes by comparing peptide-stimulated wells against reference wells and other culture wells. To be called positive, a clone needed an FDR below 0.05, an odds ratio above 5, and a productive frequency above 0.1% in at least two of three replicate wells. A clonotype was classed as cross-reactive if the clonotype showed significant expansion both in SARS-CoV-2 spike wells and in at least one common cold coronavirus spike condition. Similarity between CDR3 sequences was evaluated in R version 3.6.1 using Levenshtein distances (stringdist) and unrooted phylogenetic trees (ape). TCRdb itself trimmed the public reads at Q25 with fastp, ran MiXCR and retained productive beta chains. Rows with a matching CDR3 protein are joined into one entry that keeps the most common DNA and genes. The V and J calls here are based on TCRdb, not the publication. The sample table records about 17,000 distinct CDR3 sequences; 50% to 75% of these occur just once. The ten largest clonotypes hold about 9.9% of the sample.

This entry comes from a study of vaccination and CD4 T cells after COVID-19 (dated by TCRdb to the early 2020s). Study-level background: Every convalescent patient had a positive nasal swab PCR test for SARS-CoV-2, with mild disease in several patients and severe disease in one. In the convalescent cohort there were six males and four females, among whom were two Hispanic individuals, seven Caucasians, two Asians and one multiracial person. Two doses of either the Pfizer-BioNTech BNT162b2 vaccine (n=8) or the Moderna mRNA-1273 vaccine (n=2) were administered to participants. Post-COVID blood samples were collected from convalescent patients a median of around 100 days after diagnosis, with a range of about 30 to 170 days. Post-vaccine blood samples were obtained a median of around 67 days after the second vaccine dose, with a range of roughly 13 to 250 days. The cultures were stimulated with overlapping spike peptide pools from SARS-CoV-2 and from the common cold coronaviruses HCoV-NL63, HCoV-OC43 and HCoV-229E. Control cultures received a CEFX viral epitope pool as the positive control, an HIV-1 Nef peptide pool as the negative control, or no peptide. The spike-specific CD4+ TCR repertoire was compared before and after mRNA vaccination in over nine COVID-19 convalescent patients and a few infection-naive healthy vaccine recipients. General findings and caveats noted by the study authors: In convalescent patients, a median roughly 85% of post-vaccine SARS-CoV-2-reactive clones were detected only after vaccination, and vaccine-specific priming was suggested by this finding. Of the vaccine-specific clones in convalescent patients, 304 of 307, or nearly all, reacted only to SARS-CoV-2 spike and did not cross-react with common cold coronaviruses. The median number of SARS-CoV-2-reactive clonotypes rose from about 23 after infection to a few dozen after vaccination, but the change was not significant. Relatively few convalescent patients were included in the study, and early timepoints after natural infection were not analyzed.

The treatment or condition tag for this specimen amounts to: approximately 10-day PBMC culture with coronavirus spike peptide pools or control peptides (ViraFEST assay). The ViraFEST assay was used in the study, in which antigen-specific T cells were expanded with peptide pools and expanded clonotypes were subsequently identified by TCR sequencing. Positive SARS-CoV-2 PCR tests in the convalescent patients dated from March to December 2020, before Alpha, Beta and Delta variants emerged in the United States. Some 2 million PBMCs per well were cultured in IMDM with approximately 5% human AB serum and approximately 9.8 IU/ml IL-2, plus 10 ug/ml peptide pools. On days 3 and 7, half of the culture medium was replaced with fresh IL-2-containing medium. After approximately 11 days of culture, CD4+ T cells were isolated by negative selection with the EasySep CD4+ T cell isolation kit. Ficoll-Paque Plus gradient centrifugation was used to isolate PBMCs from whole blood, and the isolated PBMCs were then either used fresh or cryopreserved at -140C. In general, triplicate wells were set up for every culture condition.

The germline V end is reduced by 3 bases and the J end by 2 bases; junction bases left unmatched: 3. Spanning cysteine to phenylalanine, the CDR3 consists of 15 amino acids. Here the CDR3 DNA is all that survives: 45 bases in frame from base 1. From the germline V gene (reference sequence), CDR1 is LNHDA and CDR2 is SQIVND. The chain joins TRBV19 to TRBJ1-2; 10 bases in the junction line up with TRBD1. The sequenced sample consisted of CD4+ T cells from blood, cultured in vitro. The clonotype comes from a human donor who had recovered from COVID-19. The bases are TGTGCCAGTAGTATTGTGGGACAGGGGAACTATGGCTACACCTTC. It codes for CASSIVGQGNYGYTF. The full variable domain, completed from the reference TRBV19 and TRBJ1-2 proteins outside the CDR3, reads DGGITQSPKYLFRKEGQNVTLSCEQNLNHDAMYWYRQDPGQGLRLIYYSQIVNDFQKGDIAEGYSVSREKKESFPLTVTSAQKNPTAFYLCASSIVGQGNYGYTFGSGTRLTVV.